This is a list of T cell receptor beta chains from one sample in a study of Ad26.COV2.S vaccination and SARS-CoV-2 variants. Sequenced by immunoSEQ multiplex PCR; TCRdb stores in-frame clones only, minus some. The sample includes 350,000 to 550,000 clones, 75% to 90% of them seen just once. This sample comprised peripheral blood, obtained in a trial of Ad26.COV2.S vaccine versus placebo. The receptors were gathered from a person between 18 and 60 years old who received the Ad26.COV2.S COVID-19 vaccine or a placebo. CDR3s include the opening cysteine and the closing phenylalanine or tryptophan. A D gene is named only where the DNA matches it firmly. Clone sizes are given selectively: once, few, many, or a class where the clone is expanded.

abundance	v_gene	j_gene	d_gene	CDR3aa	CDR3nt
NA	TRBV7-2	TRBJ1-3	NA	CASSSQSPGGNTIYF	TGTGCCAGCAGCTCCCAGTCCCCTGGGGGAAACACCATATATTTT
NA	TRBV19	TRBJ1-1	NA	CASTGMNTEAFF	TGTGCCAGTACAGGTATGAACACTGAAGCTTTCTTT
NA	TRBV28	TRBJ1-3	NA	CASSFTTLRNTIYF	TGTGCCAGCAGTTTCACTACCCTTCGAAACACCATATATTTT
NA	TRBV12-3/TRBV12-4	TRBJ1-3	TRBD1	CASTKTGGNTIYF	TGTGCCAGCACCAAGACAGGGGGAAACACCATATATTTT
NA	TRBV5-1	TRBJ1-2	NA	CASTDLNYGYTF	TGCGCCAGCACCGATTTAAACTATGGCTACACCTTC
NA	TRBV27	TRBJ1-5	NA	CASSLWSGDQPQHF	TGTGCCAGCAGTTTATGGTCAGGGGATCAGCCCCAGCATTTT
NA	TRBV9	TRBJ1-2	NA	CASSLDRYGYTF	TGTGCCAGCAGCCTGGACCGGTATGGCTACACCTTC
NA	TRBV10-3	TRBJ2-1	TRBD2	CAIRDSGGRGNEQFF	TGTGCCATCAGAGATAGCGGGGGTCGTGGGAATGAGCAGTTCTTC
NA	TRBV7-3	TRBJ2-3	TRBD2	CASSLGGLDTQYF	TGTGCCAGCAGCTTAGGGGGACTAGACACGCAGTATTTT
few	TRBV19	TRBJ1-1	TRBD1	CASTPLSGQRNTEAFF	TGTGCCAGTACCCCCTTATCGGGACAGAGGAACACTGAAGCTTTCTTT
NA	TRBV28	TRBJ1-6	NA	CASSPFPGNSPLHF	TGTGCCAGCAGCCCCTTCCCCGGGAATTCACCCCTCCACTTT
NA	TRBV19	TRBJ1-5	NA	CASSIRRQVQPQHF	TGTGCCAGTAGTATTAGGCGGCAAGTTCAGCCCCAGCATTTT
NA	TRBV3-1/TRBV3-2	TRBJ2-5	NA	CASSQGWGTQYF	TGTGCCAGCAGCCAGGGGTGGGGGACCCAGTACTTC
NA	TRBV9	TRBJ2-1	TRBD1	CASSVQGAYNEQFF	TGTGCCAGCAGCGTTCAGGGGGCCTACAATGAGCAGTTCTTC
NA	TRBV19	TRBJ1-1	NA	CASRENQGGGTEAFF	TGTGCCAGTAGAGAGAACCAGGGCGGTGGCACTGAAGCTTTCTTT
NA	TRBV24-1	TRBJ2-1	NA	CATQGYSYNEQFF	TGTGCCACCCAGGGCTACTCCTACAATGAGCAGTTCTTC
NA	TRBV5-1	TRBJ1-1	NA	CASSLTTAGRNTEAFF	TGCGCCAGCAGCTTGACCACTGCCGGGAGGAACACTGAAGCTTTCTTT
NA	TRBV2	TRBJ1-1	TRBD1	CASSGQGNTEAFF	TGTGCCAGCAGTGGACAGGGTAACACTGAAGCTTTCTTT
NA	TRBV10-2	TRBJ2-1	NA	CASSESVVVRIF	TGCGCCAGCAGTGAGTCGGTGGTAGTGAGGATCTTC
NA	TRBV7-9	TRBJ1-2	NA	CASSPSTAGRKVNYGYTF	TGTGCCAGCAGCCCATCCACCGCCGGACGGAAAGTTAACTATGGCTACACCTTC
NA	TRBV10-3	TRBJ1-3	NA	CAIGPLVGNTIYF	TGTGCCATCGGCCCTTTGGTCGGAAACACCATATATTTT
NA	TRBV29-1	TRBJ1-2	NA	CSVAVDLWGYTF	TGCAGCGTTGCGGTGGACCTCTGGGGCTACACCTTC
NA	TRBV27	TRBJ2-1	NA	CASRVFRHFNEQFF	TGTGCCAGCAGAGTGTTCCGTCACTTCAATGAGCAGTTCTTC
NA	TRBV5-1	TRBJ2-5	NA	CASSLASPETQYF	TGCGCCAGCAGCTTGGCCTCGCCAGAGACCCAGTACTTC
NA	TRBV5-1	TRBJ2-3	TRBD2	CASSLALAGGFTDTQYF	TGCGCCAGCAGCTTGGCACTTGCGGGGGGTTTCACAGATACGCAGTATTTT
NA	TRBV10-3	TRBJ2-1	NA	CAISLTGWNEQFF	TGTGCCATCAGCCTGACAGGTTGGAATGAGCAGTTCTTC
NA	TRBV6-5	TRBJ2-7	NA	CASLQGGPRYEQYF	TGTGCCAGCCTTCAAGGAGGTCCCCGATACGAGCAGTACTTC
NA	TRBV11-2	TRBJ2-1	NA	CASSLVTGFGNEQFF	TGTGCCAGCAGCTTGGTCACAGGGTTTGGAAATGAGCAGTTCTTC
NA	TRBV2	TRBJ1-1	NA	CASKLGVISDTEAFF	TGTGCCAGCAAACTTGGGGTGATTAGCGACACTGAAGCTTTCTTT
NA	TRBV20-1	TRBJ2-7	TRBD1	CSASPAQGWTYEQYF	TGCAGTGCTAGTCCCGCACAGGGGTGGACCTACGAGCAGTACTTC
NA	TRBV11-1	TRBJ2-7	TRBD1	CASSPVWDRAYEQYF	TGTGCCAGCAGCCCTGTGTGGGACAGGGCGTACGAGCAGTACTTC
NA	TRBV7-2	TRBJ2-7	TRBD1	CASSFQPGTGYYEQYF	TGTGCCAGCAGCTTCCAACCTGGGACAGGGTACTACGAGCAGTACTTC
NA	TRBV21-1	TRBJ2-1	NA	CASSKSKGGTYNEQFF	TGTGCCAGCAGCAAATCGAAGGGGGGAACCTACAATGAGCAGTTCTTC
NA	TRBV5-1	TRBJ2-1	TRBD2	CASSSASGRANEQFF	TGCGCCAGCAGCTCGGCTAGCGGGAGGGCCAATGAGCAGTTCTTC
NA	TRBV2	TRBJ1-2	TRBD1	CASTPGQPYGYTF	TGTGCCAGCACGCCGGGACAGCCCTATGGCTACACCTTC
NA	TRBV5-1	TRBJ2-1	NA	CASSLAWGITYNEQFF	TGCGCCAGCAGCTTGGCCTGGGGAATCACCTACAATGAGCAGTTCTTC
NA	TRBV7-9	TRBJ2-1	NA	CASSPRPGVSYNEQFF	TGTGCCAGCAGCCCCCGGCCGGGAGTGTCCTACAATGAGCAGTTCTTC
NA	TRBV11-2	TRBJ2-1	NA	CASSLSSGQFF	TGTGCCAGCAGCTTGAGCTCGGGGCAGTTCTTC
NA	TRBV6-5	TRBJ1-1	TRBD1	CASRSGQGTTEAFF	TGTGCCAGCAGGTCGGGACAGGGGACCACTGAAGCTTTCTTT
NA	TRBV11-3	TRBJ1-4	NA	CASSPNPGSTNEKLFF	TGTGCCAGCAGCCCCAATCCGGGGTCAACTAATGAAAAACTGTTTTTT
NA	TRBV5-4	TRBJ2-3	TRBD1	CASSSGGFGTDTQYF	TGTGCCAGCAGTTCAGGGGGCTTTGGCACAGATACGCAGTATTTT
few	TRBV6-6	TRBJ2-7	TRBD1	CASSYGQGAGEQYF	TGTGCCAGCAGTTATGGTCAGGGGGCGGGCGAGCAGTACTTC
once	TRBV2	TRBJ1-1	NA	CASRSVRGSDRAFF	TGTGCCAGCCGAAGTGTTAGAGGGTCAGACCGAGCTTTCTTT
NA	TRBV24-1	TRBJ1-1	NA	CATSDGGAVVSEAFF	TGTGCCACCAGTGATGGGGGGGCGGTCGTCTCTGAAGCTTTCTTT
NA	TRBV7-9	TRBJ2-7	NA	CASSPAFSGGPYEQYF	TGTGCCAGCAGCCCAGCTTTTTCAGGGGGGCCTTACGAGCAGTACTTC
few	TRBV19	TRBJ1-1	NA	CASSSLANTEAFF	TGTGCCAGTAGTTCGCTCGCGAACACTGAAGCTTTCTTT
once	TRBV7-2	TRBJ1-3	NA	CASSAARRRLHTIYF	TGTGCCAGCAGCGCCGCTAGGCGGAGGCTACACACCATATATTTT
NA	TRBV4-1	TRBJ1-6	NA	CASSQRGQIAPLHF	TGCGCCAGCAGCCAACGCGGACAGATTGCCCCCCTCCACTTT
once	TRBV7-3	TRBJ2-1	NA	CASSSNDRTYNEQFF	TGTGCCAGCAGCTCAAATGACAGGACCTACAATGAGCAGTTCTTC
NA	TRBV18	TRBJ2-7	TRBD1	CASSPTGTGYEQYF	TGTGCCAGCTCACCCACCGGGACAGGGTACGAGCAGTACTTC
NA	TRBV10-3	TRBJ2-5	NA	CATRRELGGQKGETQYF	TGTGCCACCAGGCGAGAGTTGGGAGGCCAAAAGGGGGAGACCCAGTACTTC
NA	TRBV4-3	TRBJ1-2	NA	CASSQDRQGSGYTF	TGCGCCAGCAGCCAAGATCGGCAGGGTAGCGGCTACACCTTC
NA	TRBV6-5	TRBJ1-1	TRBD1	CASTGETGAFHEAFF	TGTGCCAGCACTGGGGAGACAGGGGCATTCCATGAAGCTTTCTTT
NA	TRBV6-5	TRBJ2-5	TRBD2	CASMLAGGRETQYF	TGTGCCAGCATGTTAGCGGGGGGGCGAGAGACCCAGTACTTC
NA	TRBV6-1	TRBJ1-2	NA	CASSETPLRYGYTF	TGTGCCAGCAGTGAAACACCTCTTCGCTATGGCTACACCTTC
NA	TRBV20-1	TRBJ1-1	NA	CSAIEWNTEAFF	TGCAGTGCTATTGAGTGGAACACTGAAGCTTTCTTT
NA	TRBV5-1	TRBJ1-1	NA	CASSLISNTEAFF	TGCGCCAGCAGCCTAATATCGAACACTGAAGCTTTCTTT
NA	TRBV29-1	TRBJ1-2	TRBD1	CSVQTGGYGYTF	TGCAGCGTCCAGACAGGGGGCTATGGCTACACCTTC